This entry lists 28 T cell receptor beta chains sequenced from one sample in a study of vaccination and CD4 T cells after COVID-19. Described treatment: roughly 11-day PBMC culture with coronavirus spike peptide pools or control peptides (ViraFEST assay). Scientists ran DNA taken from cultured CD4+ T cells through the Oncomine TCR Beta short-read assay for sequencing. TCRdb processed the PCR reads anew with MiXCR; each CDR3 protein has one entry. The data contain around 15,000 distinct CDR3 sequences, less than 70% of them singletons. Their cognate antigens are unknown. The sequencing here drew on CD4+ T cells from blood, cultured in vitro, taken before SARS-CoV-2 vaccination. These receptors originate from a human donor who had recovered from COVID-19.

This clonotype has more than one count but fewer than ten. The V gene is TRBV7-2, the J gene TRBJ2-5, with D perhaps TRBD1 (5 bases). The CDR3 totals 15 residues. Trimming shortened V by 5 bases and J by 4 bases, and 17 bases separated the two germline ends. The germline CDR1 and CDR2 sequences are SGHTA and FQGNSA. CDR3 in amino acids: CASSVDTRSGETQYF. CDR3 sequence (DNA): TGTGCCAGCAGCGTGGACACCCGCTCGGGAGAGACCCAGTACTTC. Together with reference TRBV7-2 and TRBJ2-5, the CDR3 gives the full variable domain: GAGVSQSPSNKVTEKGKDVELRCDPISGHTALYWYRQSLGQGLEFLIYFQGNSAPDKSGLPSDRFSAERTGGSVSTLTIQRTQQEDSAVYLCASSVDTRSGETQYFGPGTRLLVL.

This clonotype appeared a few times. The V gene is TRBV27, the J gene TRBJ1-2, with 7 bases matching TRBD1. The CDR3 length is 13 residues. From germline, CDR1 is MNHEY and CDR2 SMNVEV (reference sequence). With 6 bases clipped from V and 8 bases from J, the junction kept 9 bases outside the gene matches. CDR3 coding DNA: TGTGCCAGCAGATTCCAGGGGGATGACGGCTACACCTTC. Translation: CASRFQGDDGYTF.

This chain connects TRBV7-9 to TRBJ1-3; no clear D. The germline V gene encodes CDR1 SEHNR and CDR2 FQNEAQ (reference sequence). The V end lost 4 bases, the J end lost 0 bases, and 4 bases lay between the germline ends. The CDR3 has 13 amino acids. The CDR3 spells CASSWSSGNTIYF. CDR3 DNA sequence: TGTGCCAGCAGCTGGAGCTCTGGAAACACCATATATTTT.

The chain's CDR3 is CATSGDIDQPQHF. The CDR3, as DNA: TGTGCCACCAGTGGTGACATTGATCAGCCCCAGCATTTT. V is TRBV24-1 and J is TRBJ1-5; D ambiguous. CDR3 length equals 13 residues. CDR1 KGHDR and CDR2 SFDVKD come from the germline V gene. V was shortened by 5 bases and J by 5 bases, with 9 bases between the two germline ends.

CDR3 sequence (DNA): TGCGCCAGCAGCCAAACGCCATACTACGAGCAGTACTTC. Encoded protein: CASSQTPYYEQYF. The chain links TRBV10-2 to TRBJ2-7; no clear D. V was pared by 6 bases and J by 3 bases, with 12 bases between. CDR3 size: 13 residues. Germline V lookup: CDR1 WSHSY, CDR2 SAAADI.

This chain links TRBV20-1 with TRBJ2-3; TRBD1 aligns across 7 bases. This CDR3 comprises 14 residues. CDR1 is DFQATT, CDR2 SNEGSKA, per germline (reference sequence). Trimming cost V 6 bases and J 0 bases; bases outside gene matches: 6. The CDR3 nucleotides read TGCAGTGCAATAGGACAGGCTAGCACAGATACGCAGTATTTT. Translation: CSAIGQASTDTQYF.

This chain uses TRBV28 with TRBJ1-5; D unresolved. The V end lost 2 bases, the J end lost 2 bases, and 10 bases lay between the germline ends. Germline V gene data show CDR1 as MDHEN and CDR2 as SYDVKM. The CDR3 sequence is 15 residues long. The CDR3 reads CASSLAGRGNQPQHF. CDR3 DNA: TGTGCCAGCAGTTTAGCAGGACGTGGCAATCAGCCCCAGCATTTT.

This clonotype was seen more than once but under ten times. This chain links TRBV28 with TRBJ2-5, with D tentatively TRBD2 (6 bases). V was clipped by 3 bases and J by 5 bases, with 10 bases between them. This CDR3 is built from 13 residues. The germline CDR1 and CDR2 sequences are MDHEN and SYDVKM. The CDR3 DNA reads TGTGCCAGCAGTTTGACGGGAGCTGAGACCCAGTACTTC. It codes for CASSLTGAETQYF.

This clonotype appeared a few times. The chain recombines TRBV6-2 or TRBV6-3 with TRBJ1-5; TRBD1 is a possible D gene (5 bases). V dropped 6 bases and J dropped 4 bases, with 16 bases sitting between them. The CDR3 runs to 15 residues. CDR1 MNHEY and CDR2 SVGEGT come from the germline V gene. CDR3 amino acids: CASREAGTLNQPQHF. CDR3 nucleotides: TGTGCCAGCAGGGAGGCCGGGACCCTTAATCAGCCCCAGCATTTT.

This chain uses TRBV20-1 with TRBJ2-1; 8 nucleotides agree with TRBD2. Germline V CDR1 and CDR2: DFQATT, SNEGSKA (reference sequence). The CDR3 contains 19 residues. Trimming at V came to 0 bases and at J to 1 base, leaving 14 bases not matched to a gene. CDR3 nucleotides: TGCAGTGCTAGAGATCCGGGGGCTAGCGGGTTTGGGTCCTACAATGAGCAGTTCTTC. This translates into CSARDPGASGFGSYNEQFF.

This chain joins TRBV6-1 and TRBJ2-3; 7 positions match TRBD1. The ends lost 6 bases at V and 7 bases at J; junction bases unmatched: 10. This CDR3 is 14 amino acids long. Germline V gene data show CDR1 as MNHNS and CDR2 as SASEGT. The CDR3, as DNA: TGTGCCAGCAGACCGACAGGGTGGAGCAATACGCAGTATTTT. Protein sequence: CASRPTGWSNTQYF.

This chain links TRBV7-2 with TRBJ1-2; D is perhaps TRBD1 (5 bases). CDR3 size: 15 residues. V was trimmed by 3 bases and J by 0 bases, leaving 11 bases between them. Germline CDR1 and CDR2: SGHTA and FQGNSA. The CDR3 region is CASSFRDGTNYGYTF. The CDR3 DNA reads as TGTGCCAGCAGCTTTAGGGACGGCACTAACTATGGCTACACCTTC.

This clonotype has more than one count but fewer than ten. The rearrangement links TRBV20-1 to TRBJ1-1, with D perhaps matching TRBD1 (6 bases). Germline V gene data show CDR1 as DFQATT and CDR2 as SNEGSKA (reference sequence). Trimming shortened V by 5 bases and J by 0 bases, and 13 bases separated the two germline ends. The CDR3 has 14 amino acids. For the CDR3, the DNA is TGCAGTGCTCGTGGACAGTCTCTGAACACTGAAGCTTTCTTT. Its protein is CSARGQSLNTEAFF.

V is TRBV30 and J is TRBJ1-2; D remains ambiguous. CDR3 length equals 13 residues. V lost 3 bases, J lost 6 bases, and 14 bases lay in between. Looked up from germline, CDR1 is GTSNPN and CDR2 is SVGIG (reference sequence). CDR3 coding DNA: TGTGCCTGGAGACCAAGCCTGGGAAATGGCTACACCTTC. This codes for CAWRPSLGNGYTF.

The DNA of the CDR3 is TGTGCCAGCAGGCCAGCGGGAGGCTCCTACGAGCAGTACTTC. Translating it yields CASRPAGGSYEQYF. The chain has TRBV7-3 and TRBJ2-7; 9 positions match TRBD2. The germline CDR1 and CDR2 sequences are SGHTA and FQGTGA. The CDR3 runs to 14 residues. V shed 6 bases and J 0 bases; nucleotides not matched to a gene: 3.

The V call is TRBV15, the J call TRBJ2-7; 9 bases match TRBD1. The CDR3 consists of 15 residues. V dropped 4 bases and J dropped 2; count of bases not matched to a gene: 6. CDR1 is LNHNV and CDR2 is YYDKDF in the germline V gene (reference sequence). CDR3 nucleotide sequence: TGTGCCACCAGCAAGGGGACAGGGAGAACCTACGAGCAGTACTTC. This gives the protein CATSKGTGRTYEQYF.

The chain combines TRBV19 with TRBJ2-6; D uncertain. The V end was cut by 6 bases, the J end by 0 bases, with 15 bases between. The CDR3 spans 17 residues. Germline values: CDR1 LNHDA, CDR2 SQIVND (reference sequence). Here the CDR3 DNA reads TGTGCCAGTAGGACCGGACGAGTCGACTCTGGGGCCAACGTCCTGACTTTC. It translates to CASRTGRVDSGANVLTF.

This clonotype was recorded only once. This sequence joins TRBV20-1 and TRBJ2-1; D is possibly TRBD2 (6 bases). V was clipped by 4 bases and J by 12 bases, with 13 bases between them. The CDR3 spans 11 residues. The germline V gene encodes CDR1 DFQATT and CDR2 SNEGSKA (reference sequence). The CDR3 protein is CSANVGGMQFF. The CDR3 DNA follows: TGCAGTGCTAATGTGGGGGGAATGCAGTTCTTC.

The chain recombines TRBV29-1 with TRBJ2-3; the D gene is possibly TRBD1 (6 bases). The CDR3 runs to 13 residues. Trimming left V 0 bases short and J 6 bases short, with 10 bases between. CDR1 SQVTM and CDR2 ANQGSEA come from the germline V gene. In DNA, the CDR3 is TGCAGCGTTGAAGAGGGGGCTAGGGATACGCAGTATTTT. Translated, it gives CSVEEGARDTQYF.

The rearrangement uses TRBV19 and TRBJ1-2; the D is unclear. The CDR3 contains 14 residues. The V gene's germline CDR1 is LNHDA and CDR2 SQIVND (reference sequence). Trimming took off 5 bases at V and 2 bases at J, with 12 bases between the two ends. CDR3 bases: TGTGCCAGTAGTCCCGACCGGATGAACTATGGCTACACCTTC. The encoded protein is CASSPDRMNYGYTF.

This chain uses TRBV6-5 with TRBJ2-1; D possibly matches TRBD1 or TRBD2 (6 bases each). Germline lookup yields CDR1 MNHEY and CDR2 SVGAGI. With 4 bases removed from V and 4 bases from J, the gap between germline ends came to 32 bases. The CDR3 runs 21 residues. DNA of the CDR3: TGTGCCAGCAGTTTAGGGGGTCTACTAGGAGCCTTGGGGAGGCAATACAATGAGCAGTTCTTC. Translated: CASSLGGLLGALGRQYNEQFF.

The V and J genes are TRBV28 and TRBJ2-2; TRBD2 aligns across 10 bases. Germline loops: CDR1 MDHEN, CDR2 SYDVKM. The V segment lost 3 bases and the J segment 6 bases; nucleotides outside the gene matches: 7. The CDR3 contains 16 residues. The CDR3 DNA sequence: TGTGCCAGCAGTTTCGCGACTAGCGGGTTCTCCGGGGAGCTGTTTTTT. As protein: CASSFATSGFSGELFF.

The chain is built from TRBV20-1 and TRBJ2-3; TRBD2 matches at 7 bases. V gave up 0 bases and J gave up 4 bases; unmatched junction bases: 10. This CDR3 spans 16 amino acids. Germline loops: CDR1 DFQATT, CDR2 SNEGSKA (reference sequence). For the CDR3, the DNA is TGCAGTGCTAGAGATGGCGGCAGCGGGATCGCAGATACGCAGTATTTT. Translating gives CSARDGGSGIADTQYF.

This sequence joins TRBV20-1 and TRBJ2-5, with 7 bases matching TRBD1. The CDR3 consists of 12 residues. Germline lookup yields CDR1 DFQATT and CDR2 SNEGSKA (reference sequence). Here the CDR3 reads CSQTGTAETQYF. DNA for the CDR3: TGCAGCCAAACCGGGACAGCAGAGACCCAGTACTTC.

The chain carries TRBV5-1 and TRBJ2-2; TRBD1 is a possible D gene (6 bases). Germline V gene sequence: CDR1 SGHRS, CDR2 YFSETQ. V dropped 0 bases and J dropped 4 bases, with 22 bases sitting between them. The CDR3 sequence is 19 residues long. CDR3 DNA: TGCGCCAGCAGCTTGGCCTTTTCCCGACAGGACCTACCCACCGGGGAGCTGTTTTTT. Encoded protein: CASSLAFSRQDLPTGELFF.

The chain combines TRBV4-2 with TRBJ2-6; D call uncertain. V lost 4 bases and J 0 bases, leaving 10 bases between the germline ends. Germline V gene sequence: CDR1 LGHNA, CDR2 YNFKEQ. CDR3 length equals 16 residues. CDR3 loop: CASSPLLRSGANVLTF. CDR3 DNA: TGTGCCAGCAGCCCTCTACTCCGCTCTGGGGCCAACGTCCTGACTTTC.

The rearrangement links TRBV11-2 to TRBJ2-1; D call uncertain. This CDR3 spans 13 amino acids. The germline V gene encodes CDR1 SGHAT and CDR2 FQNNGV. The germline V and J ends were trimmed by 1 base and 6 bases, with 7 bases remaining between them. The CDR3 DNA reads as TGTGCCAGCAGCTTAGCCCGACTCAATGAGCAGTTCTTC. Encoded protein: CASSLARLNEQFF. The entire variable domain, with the rest obtained from reference TRBV11-2 and TRBJ2-1, is as follows: EAGVAQSPRYKIIEKRQSVAFWCNPISGHATLYWYQQILGQGPKLLIQFQNNGVVDDSQLPKDRFSAERLKGVDSTLKIQPAKLEDSAVYLCASSLARLNEQFFGPGTRLTVL.

The J gene is TRBJ1-3, the V gene TRBV7-9; D gene unclear. V shed 5 bases and J shed 0 bases, with 8 bases lying between them. This CDR3 is built from 14 residues. CDR1 is SEHNR, CDR2 FQNEAQ, per germline (reference sequence). The CDR3 loop reads CASSPANSGNTIYF. CDR3 DNA: TGTGCCAGCAGCCCAGCTAACTCTGGAAACACCATATATTTT.